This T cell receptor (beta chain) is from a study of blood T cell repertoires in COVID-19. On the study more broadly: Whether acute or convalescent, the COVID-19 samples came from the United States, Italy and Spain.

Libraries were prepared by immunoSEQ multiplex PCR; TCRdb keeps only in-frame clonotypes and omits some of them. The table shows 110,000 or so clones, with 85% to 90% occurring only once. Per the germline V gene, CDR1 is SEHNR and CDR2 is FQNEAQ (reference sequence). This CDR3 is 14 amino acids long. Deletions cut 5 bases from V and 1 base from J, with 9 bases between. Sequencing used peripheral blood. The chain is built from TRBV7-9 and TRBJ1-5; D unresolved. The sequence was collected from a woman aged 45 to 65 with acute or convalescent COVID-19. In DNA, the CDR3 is TGTGCCAGCAGCGAAGTCGGGAGCAATCAGCCCCAGCATTTT. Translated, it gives CASSEVGSNQPQHF.